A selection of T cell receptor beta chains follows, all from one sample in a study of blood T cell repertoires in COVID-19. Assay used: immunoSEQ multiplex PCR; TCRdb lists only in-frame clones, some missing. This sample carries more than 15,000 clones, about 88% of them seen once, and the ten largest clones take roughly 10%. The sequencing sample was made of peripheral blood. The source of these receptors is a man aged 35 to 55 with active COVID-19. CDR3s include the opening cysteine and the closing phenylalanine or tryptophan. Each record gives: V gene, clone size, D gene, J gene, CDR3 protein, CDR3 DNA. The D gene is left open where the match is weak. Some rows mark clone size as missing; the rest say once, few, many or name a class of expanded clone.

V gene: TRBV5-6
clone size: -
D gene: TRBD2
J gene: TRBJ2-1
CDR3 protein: CASSLGRAGDPRDEQFF
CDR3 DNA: TGTGCCAGCAGCTTAGGGCGAGCGGGGGACCCTAGGGATGAGCAGTTCTTC

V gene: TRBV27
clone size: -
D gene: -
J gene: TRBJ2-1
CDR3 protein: CASRRNDYYNEQFF
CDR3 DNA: TGTGCCAGCAGGCGGAACGACTACTACAATGAGCAGTTCTTC

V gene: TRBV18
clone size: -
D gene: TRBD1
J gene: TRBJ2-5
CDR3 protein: CASSPIQGLGETQYF
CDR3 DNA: TGTGCCAGCTCACCGATACAGGGGCTGGGGGAGACCCAGTACTTC

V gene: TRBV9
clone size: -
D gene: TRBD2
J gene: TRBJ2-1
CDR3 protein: CASSATSGRGNEQFF
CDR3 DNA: TGTGCCAGCTCCGCGACTAGCGGGAGGGGGAATGAGCAGTTCTTC

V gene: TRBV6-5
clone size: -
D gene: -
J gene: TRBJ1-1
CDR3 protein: CASSPDRRQTTEAFF
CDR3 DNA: TGTGCCAGCAGCCCCGATCGGAGGCAGACCACTGAAGCTTTCTTT

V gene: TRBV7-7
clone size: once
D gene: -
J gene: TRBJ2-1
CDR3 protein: CASSLYGVKDNEQFF
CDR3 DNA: TGTGCCAGCAGCTTATACGGAGTTAAGGACAATGAGCAGTTCTTC

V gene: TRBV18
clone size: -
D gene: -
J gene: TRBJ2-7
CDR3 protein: CASSPRGTGSYEQYF
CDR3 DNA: TGTGCCAGCTCACCACGGGGGACTGGCTCCTACGAGCAGTACTTC

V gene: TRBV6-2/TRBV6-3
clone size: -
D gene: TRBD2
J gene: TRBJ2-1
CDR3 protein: CASSYGGSGRSQFF
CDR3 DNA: TGTGCCAGCAGTTACGGGGGTAGCGGGAGGTCTCAGTTCTTC

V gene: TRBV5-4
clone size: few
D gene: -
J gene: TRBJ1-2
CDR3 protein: CASSADSLHGYTF
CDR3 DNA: TGTGCCAGCAGCGCAGACAGTTTGCATGGCTACACCTTC

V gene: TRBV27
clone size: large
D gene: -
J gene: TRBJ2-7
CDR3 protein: CASSLQAEYEQYF
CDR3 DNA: TGTGCCAGCAGTTTACAGGCAGAATACGAGCAGTACTTC

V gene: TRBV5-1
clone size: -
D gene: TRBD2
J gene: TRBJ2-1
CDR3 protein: CASSLGEGSFTYNEQFF
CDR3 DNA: TGCGCCAGCAGCTTGGGGGAGGGGAGTTTCACCTACAATGAGCAGTTCTTC

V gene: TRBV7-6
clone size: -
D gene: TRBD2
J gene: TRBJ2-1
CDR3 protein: CASSARLASTNEQFF
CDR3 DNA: TGTGCCAGCAGCGCCCGACTAGCGTCAACCAATGAGCAGTTCTTC

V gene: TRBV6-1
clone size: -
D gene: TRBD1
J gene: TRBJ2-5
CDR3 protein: CASSERTGNQETQYF
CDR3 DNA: TGTGCCAGCAGTGAAAGGACAGGAAACCAAGAGACCCAGTACTTC

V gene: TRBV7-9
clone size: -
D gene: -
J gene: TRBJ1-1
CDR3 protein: CASSLDRGTEAFF
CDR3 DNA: TGTGCCAGCAGCTTAGATAGGGGAACTGAAGCTTTCTTT

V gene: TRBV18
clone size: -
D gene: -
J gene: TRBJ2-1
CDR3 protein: CASSTRSGSSYNEQFF
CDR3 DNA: TGTGCCAGCTCAACAAGGAGCGGCAGCTCCTACAATGAGCAGTTCTTC

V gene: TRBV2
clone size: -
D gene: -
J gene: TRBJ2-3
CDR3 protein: CASNRVAAITDTQYF
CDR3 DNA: TGTGCCAGCAACCGGGTAGCGGCAATCACAGATACGCAGTATTTT

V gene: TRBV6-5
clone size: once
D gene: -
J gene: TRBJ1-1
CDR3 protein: CASSPGQNTEAFF
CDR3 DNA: TGTGCCAGCAGTCCTGGACAGAACACTGAAGCTTTCTTT

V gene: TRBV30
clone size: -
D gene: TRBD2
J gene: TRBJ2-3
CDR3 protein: CAWSVWLAGGSTDTQYF
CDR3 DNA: TGTGCCTGGAGTGTATGGCTAGCGGGAGGGAGCACAGATACGCAGTATTTT

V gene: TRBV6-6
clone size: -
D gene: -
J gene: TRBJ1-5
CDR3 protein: CASSYMSGLSNQPQHF
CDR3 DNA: TGTGCCAGCAGTTACATGTCAGGGCTGAGCAATCAGCCCCAGCATTTT

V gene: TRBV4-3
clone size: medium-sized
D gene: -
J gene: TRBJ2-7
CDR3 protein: CASSQEASRGYEQYF
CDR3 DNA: TGCGCCAGCAGCCAAGAGGCGTCTAGAGGCTACGAGCAGTACTTC

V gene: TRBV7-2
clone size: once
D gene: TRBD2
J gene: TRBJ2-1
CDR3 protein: CASSLGGSGRTAQFF
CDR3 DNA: TGTGCCAGCAGCTTAGGGGGTAGCGGGAGGACCGCGCAGTTCTTC

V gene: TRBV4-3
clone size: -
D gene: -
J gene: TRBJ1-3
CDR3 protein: CASSQDGGPSGNTIYF
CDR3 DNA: TGCGCCAGCAGCCAAGACGGGGGGCCCTCTGGAAACACCATATATTTT

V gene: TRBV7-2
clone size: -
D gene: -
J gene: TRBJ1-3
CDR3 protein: CASSPVGQGNSGNTIYF
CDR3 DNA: TGTGCCAGCAGTCCCGTAGGGCAGGGGAACTCTGGAAACACCATATATTTT

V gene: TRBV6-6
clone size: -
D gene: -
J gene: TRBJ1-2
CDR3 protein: CASSYYRGQSYGYTF
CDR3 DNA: TGTGCCAGCAGTTACTACCGTGGACAGAGCTATGGCTACACCTTC

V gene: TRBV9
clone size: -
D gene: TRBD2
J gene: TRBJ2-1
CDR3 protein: CASSAGGLAGYNEQFF
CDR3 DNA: TGTGCCAGCAGCGCAGGGGGACTAGCGGGATACAATGAGCAGTTCTTC

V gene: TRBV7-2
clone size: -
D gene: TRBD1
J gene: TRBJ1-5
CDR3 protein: CASSSDRGMNQPQHF
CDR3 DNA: TGTGCCAGCAGCTCAGACAGGGGGATGAATCAGCCCCAGCATTTT

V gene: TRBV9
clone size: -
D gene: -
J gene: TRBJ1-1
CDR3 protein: CASSVELGESEGGAFF
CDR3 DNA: TGTGCCAGCAGCGTAGAACTCGGGGAGTCCGAGGGAGGCGCTTTCTTT

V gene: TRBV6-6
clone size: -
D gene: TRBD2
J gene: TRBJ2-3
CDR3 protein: CASRASGGADTQYF
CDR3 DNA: TGTGCCAGCAGGGCTAGCGGGGGCGCAGATACGCAGTATTTT

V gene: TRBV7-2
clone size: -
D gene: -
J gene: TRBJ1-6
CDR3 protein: CASSEQENSPLHF
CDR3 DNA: TGTGCCAGCTCGGAACAGGAAAATTCACCCCTCCACTTT

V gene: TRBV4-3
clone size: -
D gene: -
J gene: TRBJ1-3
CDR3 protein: CASSQGTGRPSGNTIYF
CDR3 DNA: TGCGCCAGCAGCCAAGGTACAGGACGCCCCTCTGGAAACACCATATATTTT

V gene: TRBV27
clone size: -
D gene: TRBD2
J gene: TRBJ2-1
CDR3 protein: CASSRLIAGGHNEQFF
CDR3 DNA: TGTGCCAGCAGCAGACTGATAGCGGGAGGCCACAATGAGCAGTTCTTC

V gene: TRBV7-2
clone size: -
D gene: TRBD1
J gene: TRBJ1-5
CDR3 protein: CASSEGQGATRPQHF
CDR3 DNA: TGTGCCAGCAGCGAGGGACAGGGGGCGACCCGGCCCCAGCATTTT

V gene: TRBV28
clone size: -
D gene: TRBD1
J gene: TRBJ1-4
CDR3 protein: CASSSWTGGNEKLFF
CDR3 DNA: TGTGCCAGCAGTTCCTGGACAGGGGGTAATGAAAAACTGTTTTTT

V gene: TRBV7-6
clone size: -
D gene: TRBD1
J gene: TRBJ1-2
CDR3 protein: CASSDQTGLGARYTF
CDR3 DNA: TGTGCCAGCAGCGACCAGACAGGGCTCGGGGCTCGCTACACCTTC

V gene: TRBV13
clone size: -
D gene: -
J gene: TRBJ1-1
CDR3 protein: CASSYQGGTEAFF
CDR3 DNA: TGTGCCAGCAGCTATCAGGGAGGCACTGAAGCTTTCTTT

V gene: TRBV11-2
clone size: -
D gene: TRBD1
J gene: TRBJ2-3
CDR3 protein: CASSGQGTDTQYF
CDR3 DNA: TGTGCCAGCAGCGGACAGGGTACAGATACGCAGTATTTT

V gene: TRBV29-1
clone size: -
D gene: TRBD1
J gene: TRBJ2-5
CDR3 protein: CSVEAGTEGETQYF
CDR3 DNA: TGCAGCGTTGAAGCCGGGACAGAGGGGGAGACCCAGTACTTC

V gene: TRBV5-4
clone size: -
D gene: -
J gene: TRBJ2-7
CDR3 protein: CASSLDTKSYEQYF
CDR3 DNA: TGTGCCAGCAGCTTGGACACTAAGTCCTACGAGCAGTACTTC

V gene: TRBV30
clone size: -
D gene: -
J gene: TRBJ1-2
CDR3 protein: CAWTSDRYYGYTF
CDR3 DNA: TGTGCCTGGACCTCAGACAGGTACTATGGCTACACCTTC

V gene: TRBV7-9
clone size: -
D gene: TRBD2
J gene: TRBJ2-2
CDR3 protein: CASSRGLAGGPWTGELFF
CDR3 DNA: TGTGCCAGCAGCCGCGGACTAGCGGGAGGGCCTTGGACCGGGGAGCTGTTTTTT

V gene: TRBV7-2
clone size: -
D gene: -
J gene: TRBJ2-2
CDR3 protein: CASSLVWTSNTGELFF
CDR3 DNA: TGTGCCAGCAGCTTAGTGTGGACATCGAACACCGGGGAGCTGTTTTTT

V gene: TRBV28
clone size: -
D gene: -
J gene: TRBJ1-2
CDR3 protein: CASSAPNRDLGKTF
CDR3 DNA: TGTGCCAGCAGTGCTCCCAACAGGGATCTGGGGAAAACCTTC